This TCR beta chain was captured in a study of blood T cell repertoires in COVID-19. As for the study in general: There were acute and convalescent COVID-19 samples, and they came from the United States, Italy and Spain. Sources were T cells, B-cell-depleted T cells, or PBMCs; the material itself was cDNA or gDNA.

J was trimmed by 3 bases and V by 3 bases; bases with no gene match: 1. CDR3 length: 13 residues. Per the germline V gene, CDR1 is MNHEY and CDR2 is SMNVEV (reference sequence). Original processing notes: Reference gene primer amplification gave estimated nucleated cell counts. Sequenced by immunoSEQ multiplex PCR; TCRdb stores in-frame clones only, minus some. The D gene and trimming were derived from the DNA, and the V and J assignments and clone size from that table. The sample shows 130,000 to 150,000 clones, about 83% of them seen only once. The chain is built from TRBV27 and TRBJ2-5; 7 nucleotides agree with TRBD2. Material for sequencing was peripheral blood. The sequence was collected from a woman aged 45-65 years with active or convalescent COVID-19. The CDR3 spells CASSFGGKETQYF. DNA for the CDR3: TGTGCCAGCAGTTTCGGGGGGAAAGAGACCCAGTACTTC.